The source of this T cell receptor (beta chain) is a study of regulatory T cells in long-lasting Graves disease. Study-level information: Positive TSH receptor antibodies alongside over 5 years of antithyroid drugs were what marked Graves' disease as persistent. General study points: Favoring TRBV28, TRBJ1-2 and TRBJ2-5 was a feature seen in persistent disease.

Stated time point: persistent/refractory GD, antithyroid drugs over 5 years with positive TRAb. From RNA extracted from PBMCs, the TCR library was made. Peripheral blood, at about 9 milliliters, went into EDTA tubes. This clonotype was detected only a few times. Its antigen is still unknown. The V end was cut by 3 bases, the J end by 0 bases, with 12 bases between. Germline V gene sequence: CDR1 KGHSH, CDR2 LQKENI. The CDR3 sequence is 17 residues long. CDR3-region Arm-PCR and iRepertoire HTBI primers produced the TCR beta libraries. TCRdb re-derived calls from the multiplex PCR reads in MiXCR, one entry per CDR3 protein. The data show 400,000 or so distinct CDR3 sequences, around a quarter seen once.

The specimen was peripheral blood mononuclear cells (PBMCs), collected when the disease was refractory, from a patient treated with antithyroid drugs. This chain uses TRBV18 with TRBJ2-6; D is perhaps TRBD2 (5 bases). This TCR was recovered from a female donor with Graves disease. In DNA form, the CDR3 reads TGTGCCAGCTCACCGTCCGGGATATCCTCTGGGGCCAACGTCCTGACTTTC. Amino acid sequence: CASSPSGISSGANVLTF.